This T cell receptor beta chain is from a study of T-cell memory formation after mild COVID-19. Study-wide context: There were largely donor-specific TCR clusters. The study's findings and limits: Shrinking CD4+ clones were chiefly CM and EM; CD8+ ones were chiefly EMRA. Later expanders leaned CD4+, whereas day 15 to 85 contracting clones were balanced CD4/CD8.

This clonotype was seen more than once but under ten times. Antigen specificity is unknown. Losses at the gene ends were 5 bases for V and 7 bases for J; bases not matched to a gene: 9. Germline assignment: CDR1 MNHEY and CDR2 SVGAGI. The CDR3 has 16 residues. Constant-segment-primed 5'RACE gave TCR alpha and TCR beta cDNA libraries with sample barcodes and UMIs. TCRdb used MiXCR to reprocess the 5' RACE reads, holding one entry per CDR3 protein. Of a few hundred thousand distinct CDR3 sequences listed, roughly 16% are singletons. The V and J genes are TRBV6-5 and TRBJ2-5; 14 positions match TRBD2. The sample consisted of PBMCs or a T cell subset sorted from them (not recorded which). The origin of this receptor is a man aged 18 to 30 who had mild COVID-19 (a few samples of this study predate the infection). Cell type and time point are not known. CDR3 region: CASSRGLAGGSGTQYF. CDR3 nucleotide sequence: TGTGCCAGCAGTCGCGGACTAGCGGGGGGCTCGGGGACCCAGTACTTC.